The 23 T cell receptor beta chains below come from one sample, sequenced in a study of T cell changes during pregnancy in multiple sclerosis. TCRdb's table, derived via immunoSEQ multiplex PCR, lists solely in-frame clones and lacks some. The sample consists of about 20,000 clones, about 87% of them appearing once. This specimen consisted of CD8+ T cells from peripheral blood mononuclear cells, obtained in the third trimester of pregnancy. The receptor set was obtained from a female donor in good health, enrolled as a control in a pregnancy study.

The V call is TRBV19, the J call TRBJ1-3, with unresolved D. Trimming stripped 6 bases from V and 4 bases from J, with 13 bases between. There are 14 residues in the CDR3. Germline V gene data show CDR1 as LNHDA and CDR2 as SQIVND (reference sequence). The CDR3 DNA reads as TGTGCCAGTAGCGTCGGGATGGCGGGAAACACCATATATTTT. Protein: CASSVGMAGNTIYF.

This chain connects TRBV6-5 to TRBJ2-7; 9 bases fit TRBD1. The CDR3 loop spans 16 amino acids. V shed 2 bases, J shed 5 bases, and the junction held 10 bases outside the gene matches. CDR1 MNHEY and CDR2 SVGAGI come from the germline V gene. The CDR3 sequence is CASSYGAGTGPDEQYF. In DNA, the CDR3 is TGTGCCAGCAGTTACGGAGCCGGGACAGGGCCAGACGAGCAGTACTTC.

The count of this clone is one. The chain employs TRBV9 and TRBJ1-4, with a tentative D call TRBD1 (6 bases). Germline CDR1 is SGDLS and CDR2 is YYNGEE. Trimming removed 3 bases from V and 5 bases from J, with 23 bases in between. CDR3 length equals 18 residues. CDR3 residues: CASSGWKGNRAGNEKLFF. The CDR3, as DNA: TGTGCCAGCAGCGGATGGAAAGGGAACAGGGCTGGGAATGAAAAACTGTTTTTT.

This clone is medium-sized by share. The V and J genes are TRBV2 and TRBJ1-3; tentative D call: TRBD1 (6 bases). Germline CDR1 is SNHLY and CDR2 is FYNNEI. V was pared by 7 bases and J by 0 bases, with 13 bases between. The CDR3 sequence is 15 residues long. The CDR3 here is CASTTDSYSGNTIYF. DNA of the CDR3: TGTGCCAGCACTACGGACAGTTACTCTGGAAACACCATATATTTT.

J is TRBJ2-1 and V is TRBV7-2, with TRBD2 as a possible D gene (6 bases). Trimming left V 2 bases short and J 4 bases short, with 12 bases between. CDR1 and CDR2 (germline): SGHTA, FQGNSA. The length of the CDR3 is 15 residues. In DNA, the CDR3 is TGTGCCAGCAGCTTATCCGGGACTGCTTACAATGAGCAGTTCTTC. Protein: CASSLSGTAYNEQFF. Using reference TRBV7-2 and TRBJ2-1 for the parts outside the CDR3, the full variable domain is GAGVSQSPSNKVTEKGKDVELRCDPISGHTALYWYRQSLGQGLEFLIYFQGNSAPDKSGLPSDRFSAERTGGSVSTLTIQRTQQEDSAVYLCASSLSGTAYNEQFFGPGTRLTVL.

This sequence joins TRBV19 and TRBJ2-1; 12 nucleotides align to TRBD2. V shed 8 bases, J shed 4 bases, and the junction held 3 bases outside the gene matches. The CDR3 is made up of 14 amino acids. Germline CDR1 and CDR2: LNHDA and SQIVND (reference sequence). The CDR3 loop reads CASRGLAGYNEQFF. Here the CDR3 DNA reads TGTGCCAGTCGTGGACTAGCGGGGTACAATGAGCAGTTCTTC.

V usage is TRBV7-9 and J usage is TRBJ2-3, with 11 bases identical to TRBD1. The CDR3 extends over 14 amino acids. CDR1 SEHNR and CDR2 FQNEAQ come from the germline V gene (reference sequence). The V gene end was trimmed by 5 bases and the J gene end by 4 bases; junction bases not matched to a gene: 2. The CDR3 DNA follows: TGTGCCAGCAGCCCGGGACAGGGGGCAGATACGCAGTATTTT. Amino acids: CASSPGQGADTQYF.

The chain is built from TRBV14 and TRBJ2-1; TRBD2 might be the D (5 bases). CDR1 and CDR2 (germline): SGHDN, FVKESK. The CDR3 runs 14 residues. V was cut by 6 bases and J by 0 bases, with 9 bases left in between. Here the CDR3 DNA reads TGTGCCAGCAGGTTGACTACCTCCTACAATGAGCAGTTCTTC. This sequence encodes CASRLTTSYNEQFF.

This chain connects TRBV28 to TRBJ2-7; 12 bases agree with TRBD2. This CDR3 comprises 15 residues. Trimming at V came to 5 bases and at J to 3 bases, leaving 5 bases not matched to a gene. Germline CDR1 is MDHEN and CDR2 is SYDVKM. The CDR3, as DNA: TGTGCCAGCAGTCTGGGACTAGCGGGCTTCTACGAGCAGTACTTC. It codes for CASSLGLAGFYEQYF.

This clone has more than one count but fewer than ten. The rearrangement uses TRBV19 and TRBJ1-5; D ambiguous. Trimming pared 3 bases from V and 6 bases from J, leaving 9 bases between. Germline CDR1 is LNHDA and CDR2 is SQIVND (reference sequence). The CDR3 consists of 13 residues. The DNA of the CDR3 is TGTGCCAGTAGTATTAACGTCGGTCAGCCCCAGCATTTT. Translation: CASSINVGQPQHF.

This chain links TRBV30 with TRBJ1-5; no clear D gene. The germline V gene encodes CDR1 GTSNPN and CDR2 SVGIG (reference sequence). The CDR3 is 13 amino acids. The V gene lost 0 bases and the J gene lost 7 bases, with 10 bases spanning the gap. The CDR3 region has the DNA TGTGCCTGGAGTGTGGGCCCCGAGCAGCCCCAGCATTTT. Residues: CAWSVGPEQPQHF.

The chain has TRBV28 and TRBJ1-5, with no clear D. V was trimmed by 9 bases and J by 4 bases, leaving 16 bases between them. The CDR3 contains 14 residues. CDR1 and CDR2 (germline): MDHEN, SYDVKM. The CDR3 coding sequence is TGTGCCAGTGCCGGAGGTAGGTGGAATCAGCCCCAGCATTTT. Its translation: CASAGGRWNQPQHF.

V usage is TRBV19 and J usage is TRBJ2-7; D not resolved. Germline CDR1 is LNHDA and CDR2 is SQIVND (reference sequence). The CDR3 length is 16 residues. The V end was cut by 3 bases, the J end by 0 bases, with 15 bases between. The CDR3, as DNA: TGTGCCAGTAGTATCTGGGCAGGCGCGAGCTCCTACGAGCAGTACTTC. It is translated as CASSIWAGASSYEQYF.

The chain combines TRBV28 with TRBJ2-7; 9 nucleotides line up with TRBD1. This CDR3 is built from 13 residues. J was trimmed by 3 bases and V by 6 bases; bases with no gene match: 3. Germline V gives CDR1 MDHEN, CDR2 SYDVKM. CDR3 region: CASRPGQGYEQYF. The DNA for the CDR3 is TGTGCCAGCAGGCCGGGACAGGGCTACGAGCAGTACTTC.

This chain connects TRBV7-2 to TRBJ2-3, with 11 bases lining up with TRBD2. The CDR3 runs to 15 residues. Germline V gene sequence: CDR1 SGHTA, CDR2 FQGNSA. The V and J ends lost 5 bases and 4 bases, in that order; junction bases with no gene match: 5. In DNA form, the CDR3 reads TGTGCCAGCAGCGCACTAGCGGGAGCCCCAGATACGCAGTATTTT. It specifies CASSALAGAPDTQYF. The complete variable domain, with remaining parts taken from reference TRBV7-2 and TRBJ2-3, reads GAGVSQSPSNKVTEKGKDVELRCDPISGHTALYWYRQSLGQGLEFLIYFQGNSAPDKSGLPSDRFSAERTGGSVSTLTIQRTQQEDSAVYLCASSALAGAPDTQYFGPGTRLTVL.

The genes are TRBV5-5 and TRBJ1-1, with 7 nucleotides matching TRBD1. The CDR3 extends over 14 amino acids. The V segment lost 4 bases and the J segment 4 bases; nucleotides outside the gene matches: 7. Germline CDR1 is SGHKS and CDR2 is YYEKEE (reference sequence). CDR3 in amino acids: CASSLSGGSTEAFF. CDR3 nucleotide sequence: TGTGCCAGCAGCCTCTCAGGGGGGAGCACTGAAGCTTTCTTT.

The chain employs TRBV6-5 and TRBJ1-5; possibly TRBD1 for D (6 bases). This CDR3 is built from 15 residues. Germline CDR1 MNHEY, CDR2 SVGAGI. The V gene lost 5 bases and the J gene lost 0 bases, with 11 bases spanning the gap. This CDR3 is CASSGRTASNQPQHF. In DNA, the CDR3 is TGTGCCAGCAGTGGACGGACAGCTAGCAATCAGCCCCAGCATTTT.

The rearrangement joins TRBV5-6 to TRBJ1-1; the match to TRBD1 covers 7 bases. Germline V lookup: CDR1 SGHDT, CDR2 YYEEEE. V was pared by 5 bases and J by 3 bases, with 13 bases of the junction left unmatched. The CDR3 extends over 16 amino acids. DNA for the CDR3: TGTGCCAGCAGTTTCCCAGGGGGTTTAGTTGACACTGAAGCTTTCTTT. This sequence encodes CASSFPGGLVDTEAFF. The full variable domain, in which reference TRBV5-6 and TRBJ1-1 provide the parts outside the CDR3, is DAGVTQSPTHLIKTRGQQVTLRCSPKSGHDTVSWYQQALGQGPQFIFQYYEEEERQRGNFPDRFSGHQFPNYSSELNVNALLLGDSALYLCASSFPGGLVDTEAFFGQGTRLTVV.

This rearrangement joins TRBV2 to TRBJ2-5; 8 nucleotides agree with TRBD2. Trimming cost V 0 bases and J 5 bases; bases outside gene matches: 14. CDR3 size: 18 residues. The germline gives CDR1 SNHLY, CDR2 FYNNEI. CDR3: CASSEAEGEAGAGETQYF. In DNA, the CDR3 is TGTGCCAGCAGTGAAGCAGAGGGGGAAGCGGGGGCTGGGGAGACCCAGTACTTC.

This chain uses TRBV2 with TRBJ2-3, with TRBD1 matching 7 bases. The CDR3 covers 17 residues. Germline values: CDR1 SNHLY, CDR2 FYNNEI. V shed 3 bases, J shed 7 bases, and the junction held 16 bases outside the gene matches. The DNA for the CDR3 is TGTGCCAGCAGTGACCTCCGCCTCGGGACAGCCGATTATACGCAGTATTTT. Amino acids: CASSDLRLGTADYTQYF.

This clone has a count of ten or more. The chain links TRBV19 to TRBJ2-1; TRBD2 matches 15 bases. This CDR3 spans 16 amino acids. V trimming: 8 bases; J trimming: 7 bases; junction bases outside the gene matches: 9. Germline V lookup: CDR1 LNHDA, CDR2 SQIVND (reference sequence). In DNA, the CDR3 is TGTGCCAGTGTATCTGGACTAGCGGGAGGGTTAAATGAGCAGTTCTTC. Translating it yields CASVSGLAGGLNEQFF.

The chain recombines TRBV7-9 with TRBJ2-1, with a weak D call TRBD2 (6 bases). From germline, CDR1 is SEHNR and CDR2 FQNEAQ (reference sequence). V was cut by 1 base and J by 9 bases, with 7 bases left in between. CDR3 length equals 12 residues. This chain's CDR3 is CASSLGGGEQFF. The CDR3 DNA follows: TGTGCCAGCAGCTTAGGGGGAGGTGAGCAGTTCTTC.

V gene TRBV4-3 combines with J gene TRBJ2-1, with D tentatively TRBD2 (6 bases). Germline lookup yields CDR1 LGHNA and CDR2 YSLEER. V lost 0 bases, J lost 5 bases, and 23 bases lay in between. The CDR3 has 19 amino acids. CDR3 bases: TGCGCCAGCAGCCAAGATTGGCGCTTCACCGGGACTGGGAACAATGAGCAGTTCTTC. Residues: CASSQDWRFTGTGNNEQFF.